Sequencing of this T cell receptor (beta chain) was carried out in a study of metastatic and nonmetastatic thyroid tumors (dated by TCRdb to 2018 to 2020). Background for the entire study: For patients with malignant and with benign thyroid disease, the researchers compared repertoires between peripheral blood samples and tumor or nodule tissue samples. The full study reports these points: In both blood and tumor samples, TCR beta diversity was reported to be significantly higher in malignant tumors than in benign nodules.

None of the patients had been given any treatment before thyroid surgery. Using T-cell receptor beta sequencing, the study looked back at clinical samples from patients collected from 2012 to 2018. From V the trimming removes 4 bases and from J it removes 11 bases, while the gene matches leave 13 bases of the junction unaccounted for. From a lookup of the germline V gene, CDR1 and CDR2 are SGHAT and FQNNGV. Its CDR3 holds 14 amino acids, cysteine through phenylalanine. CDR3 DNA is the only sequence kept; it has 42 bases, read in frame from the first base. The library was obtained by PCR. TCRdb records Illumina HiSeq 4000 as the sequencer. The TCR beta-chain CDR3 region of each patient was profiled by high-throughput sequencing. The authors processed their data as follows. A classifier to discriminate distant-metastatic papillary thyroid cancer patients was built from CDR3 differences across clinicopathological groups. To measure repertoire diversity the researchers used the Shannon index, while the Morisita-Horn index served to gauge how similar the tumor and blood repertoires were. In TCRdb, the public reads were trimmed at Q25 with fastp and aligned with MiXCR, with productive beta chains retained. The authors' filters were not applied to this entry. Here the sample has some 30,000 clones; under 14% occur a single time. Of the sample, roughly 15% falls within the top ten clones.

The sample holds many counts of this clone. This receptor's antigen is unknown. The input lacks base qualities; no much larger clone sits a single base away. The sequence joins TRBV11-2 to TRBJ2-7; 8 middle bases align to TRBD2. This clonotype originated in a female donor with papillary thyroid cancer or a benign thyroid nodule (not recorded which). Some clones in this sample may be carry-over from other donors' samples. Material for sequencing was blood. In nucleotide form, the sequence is TGTGCCAGCAGCTCCTCCGGGGGGGTAGGGGTGGAGTACTTC. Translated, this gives CASSSSGGVGVEYF.